The clone carrying this TCR beta chain was detected a few times. In TCRdb, the PCR reads were re-called with MiXCR into one record per CDR3 protein. The sample holds 13,000 to 15,000 distinct CDR3 sequences, just under 45% seen once. The record originates from a study of CD4 and CD8 cells across lung adenocarcinoma regions. The CDR3 loop spans 14 amino acids. Between the trimmed V and J ends, which lost 0 bases and 0 bases, there was a span of 5 bases. Germline loops: CDR1 MNHEY, CDR2 SVGEGT. Samples came from patients with localized non-small cell lung adenocarcinoma. Source material: CD4+ T cells from the center of a lung tumor. This chain uses TRBV6-2 or TRBV6-3 with TRBJ1-2; D is unresolved. The clonotype comes from a male donor with lung adenocarcinoma. The CD4 and CD8 labels of this study may be unreliable. The CDR3 reads CASSYSTPNYGYTF. DNA of the CDR3: TGTGCCAGCAGTTACTCGACCCCTAACTATGGCTACACCTTC.